This TCR beta chain was captured by sequencing in a study of T cells in Graves' hyperthyroidism and ophthalmopathy (dated by TCRdb to between 2017 and 2020). With regard to the full study: To identify TCR V-J signatures that set the groups apart, the researchers used a discovery cohort of 100 patients, made up of under 45 with Graves' ophthalmopathy and some 56 with stable Graves' hyperthyroidism. The paper describes TCR Vbeta CDR3 sequencing of 140 or so peripheral blood samples, made up of 43 ophthalmopathy patients, roughly 72 hyperthyroidism patients and roughly 17 progressor patients. After blood sampling, hyperthyroidism patients were treated with methimazole at a starting dose of 30 mg daily, and ophthalmopathy patients were treated with high-dose intravenous methylprednisolone. In addition, the study compared T-cell repertoires in thyroid tissue and in blood from over 5 Graves' hyperthyroidism patients. An independent validation cohort of about 19 hyperthyroidism patients and about 16 patients who later progressed to ophthalmopathy tested prospective prediction of ophthalmopathy. The 90 to 100 discovery patients were randomly split 7:3 into training and test sets. Results and caveats for the whole study, not just this receptor: No statistical method was used to set the sample size in advance, and investigators knew the group allocation. Most expanded thyroid clonotypes (frequency above 0.001) were also detected in blood, suggesting blood repertoires may reflect thyroid immune responses. During validation, the model predicted progression to ophthalmopathy a median of around 6 months ahead of onset, with around 70% sensitivity and 72.22% specificity. A model built on a 13 V-J signature distinguished ophthalmopathy from stable hyperthyroidism, reaching about 88% sensitivity and approximately 81% specificity in cross-validation and 80%/75% in testing.

Graves' hyperthyroidism was defined as stable when no progression to ophthalmopathy occurred over 18 months of follow-up. Hyperthyroidism patients were newly diagnosed, had a disease duration of under 2 months, and were aged 18 to 65 years. The study excluded patients with uncontrolled infections, other autoimmune diseases, pregnancy or lactation. Diagnoses were established on the basis of clinical symptoms, serum thyroxine and TRAb, thyroid ultrasound, and orbital computed tomography. Trizol reagent was used to extract total RNA, and RNA quality was then checked on an Agilent 2100 Bioanalyzer. CDR3 length: 15 amino acids, cysteine to phenylalanine. Of the read, only the CDR3 DNA is kept; its 45 bases are in frame from base 1. The junction carries 16 bases between V and J, which are trimmed by 6 bases and 5 bases respectively. CDR1 KGHDR and CDR2 SFDVKD were looked up in the germline V gene. TCR beta CDR3 regions were amplified from RNA transcripts. For the first round of RT-PCR on the TCR CDR3, the HTBI primer set was used together with the Qiagen OneStep RT-PCR kit. The libraries were constructed in a second round of multiplex PCR and then size-selected and purified. The libraries were sequenced on an Illumina HiSeq2000 using paired-end 100 bp reads. Per the original workflow: SOAPnuke was used to process the raw data, with reads discarded if the reads contained adapters or uncalled bases, had a mean Phred below 15, or lacked an exact constant-primer or identifier match. High-quality paired reads were merged using COPE v1.2.5, and each unique nucleotide sequence was defined as a clonotype. MiTCR v1.1 was used to align the clonotypes against IMGT TRBV, TRBD and TRBJ reference segments. The analysis included only V-J combinations with a frequency above 0.0001, which together covered 98% to 99.2% of the repertoires. A TCS score was defined as the ratio between F50 (clonal expansion) and ExV (chaos), using BLOSUM62-based TCRdist between CDR3 peptides within each V-J. Welch's t-statistics and random forest reduced approximately 520 V-J features to roughly 13, which were used in a naive Bayes classifier (R e1071). In TCRdb, the public reads were trimmed at Q25 with fastp and aligned with MiXCR, with productive beta chains retained. Each entry is one CDR3 protein sequence, shown with its most common DNA and genes. TCRdb's processing, not the authors' own work, is the source of the V and J calls. The sample table contains approximately 590,000 distinct CDR3 sequences; only one count was recorded for 40% to 55% of them. 6.5% to 9% of the sample is taken by the ten largest.

Worth noting for this clonotype: Its binding antigen is unknown. Given a much more abundant clone one base away, this may be a read error.

The receptor was isolated from a young woman with Graves' hyperthyroidism. Donor details come from another sample of the same person, matched by shared clones. The specimen sequenced was peripheral blood or thyroid tissue (not recorded which). Here the chain combines TRBV24-1 and TRBJ1-5, with TRBD1 as a weak D call on 6 bases. The CDR3 region reads CATSNGTILDQPQHF. The DNA is TGTGCCACCAGTAATGGGACAATTTTGGATCAGCCCCAGCATTTT.